This TCR beta chain comes out of a study of cytomegalovirus exposure and HLA in healthy donors. Researchers ran the PCR with 60 Vbeta and 13 Jbeta primers. Produced via immunoSEQ multiplex PCR; TCRdb's table is partial and in-frame only. The data include 150,000 or so clones; the top ten clones carry approximately 1.5%. Comment on this clone: No antigen is known for it.

Germline CDR1 and CDR2: MNHNY and SVGAGI (reference sequence). With V trimmed by 6 bases and J by 5 bases, 7 bases remained unmatched. The CDR3 covers 15 residues. The study, taken as a whole, reports: An Asian-associated ancestry cluster reportedly showed fewer N-insertions than the approximately 700-donor mean in a later analysis. Presence/absence analyses treated sequencing depth as roughly uniform across donors. Among the CMV-associated chains, three were confirmed in vitro as specific for CMV antigens.

The gene calls are TRBV6-6 and TRBJ2-1, with 10 nucleotides matching TRBD1. What was sequenced was PBMCs. The sequence was obtained from a woman in her forties or fifties in good health and CMV-seronegative. CDR3: CASSNGDRGNNEQFF. The DNA of the CDR3 is TGTGCCAGCAGCAACGGGGACAGGGGTAACAATGAGCAGTTCTTC.